Each of the 31 T cell receptor delta chains below was sequenced from the same sample in a study of Vδ1+ human thymocytes. Notes on the study in general: In the thymus, TRG and TRD repertoires looked highly polyclonal with Gaussian CDR3 lengths.

Their recognized antigens are unknown. RNA was extracted from the cells and then reverse transcribed. Pooled V-gene forward primers with one constant-region reverse primer generated the CDR3 amplicons by multiplex PCR. TCRdb reprocessed the multiplex PCR reads using CATT. The sample carries 50,000 to 75,000 delta-chain clones, about 16% recorded once. The sample consisted of Vdelta1+ gamma-delta thymocytes from the thymus. Subset here: FACS-sorted CD3+ TCRalphabeta- TCRVdelta1+ TCRVdelta2- thymocytes. These receptors were obtained from a girl under three years old who had congenital heart surgery.

The J gene is TRDJ1, the V gene TRDV1; D unclear. The CDR3 totals 14 residues. Germline V gene lookup returns CDR1 TSWWSYY and CDR2 QGS. V was shortened by 3 bases and J by 5 bases, with 13 bases between the two germline ends. The CDR3 spells CALGEGAGTDKLIF. The CDR3 DNA sequence: TGTGCTCTTGGGGAGGGCGCCGGCACGGATAAACTCATCTTT.

J is TRDJ1 and V is TRDV1, with TRDD3 matching over 12 bases. The trim removed 0 bases at V and 0 bases at J, leaving 26 bases unmatched. CDR3 size: 25 residues. Germline V CDR1 and CDR2: TSWWSYY, QGS. The chain's CDR3 is CALGELDLHRRYWGIQGPYTDKLIF. CDR3 in DNA: TGTGCTCTTGGGGAACTAGACCTCCACCGGCGGTACTGGGGGATACAGGGACCGTACACCGATAAACTCATCTTT.

This clone occurred a few times. The chain carries TRDV1 and TRDJ1, with TRDD3 matching over 9 bases. CDR1 is TSWWSYY, CDR2 QGS, per germline. The CDR3 runs 20 residues. The trim removed 4 bases at V and 3 bases at J, leaving 21 bases unmatched. The chain's CDR3 is CALGAPAFLRVLGDPDKLIF. In DNA, the CDR3 is TGTGCTCTTGGGGCCCCTGCGTTCCTACGGGTACTGGGGGACCCCGATAAACTCATCTTT.

As concerns this clone: A much larger clone lies one base from this, so it may be a read error. V gene TRDV2 combines with J gene TRDJ1, with a weak D call TRDD2 (5 bases). The CDR3 is made up of 18 amino acids. Germline V gives CDR1 GEAIGNYY, CDR2 EKD. CDR3 residues: CACDTSASAGRLADKHIF. For the CDR3, the DNA is TGTGCCTGTGACACCTCAGCTTCCGCCGGGCGGCTTGCCGATAAACACATCTTT.

This clone occurred a few times. The chain couples TRDV1 to TRDJ1; perhaps TRDD2 as D (6 bases). V dropped 4 bases and J dropped 0 bases, with 33 bases sitting between them. The CDR3 is 22 amino acids. Germline V gene sequence: CDR1 TSWWSYY, CDR2 QGS. The CDR3 loop reads CALGGRAPTGRGYVADTDKLIF. The CDR3 region has the DNA TGTGCTCTTGGGGGCAGAGCTCCTACAGGTCGGGGGTACGTTGCGGACACCGATAAACTCATCTTT.

The genes are TRDV2 and TRDJ1, with 8 bases matching TRDD3. J was trimmed by 0 bases and V by 5 bases; bases with no gene match: 7. The V gene's germline CDR1 is GEAIGNYY and CDR2 EKD. CDR3 length equals 15 residues. The CDR3 is CACVLGAKYTDKLIF. The CDR3 region has the DNA TGTGCCTGTGTACTGGGGGCCAAGTACACCGATAAACTCATCTTT.

This clone was seen more than once but under ten times. The rearrangement joins TRDV1 to TRDJ1, with D hard to call. Trimming shortened V by 4 bases and J by 3 bases, and 6 bases separated the two germline ends. CDR3 length: 12 residues. CDR1 is TSWWSYY and CDR2 is QGS in the germline V gene. CDR3 bases: TGTGCTCTTGGGGGGCCACCCGATAAACTCATCTTT. Its translation is CALGGPPDKLIF.

The chain links TRDV1 to TRDJ1; 8 nucleotides agree with TRDD3. The CDR3 runs 19 residues. Germline V gene sequence: CDR1 TSWWSYY, CDR2 QGS. Trimming took 1 base from V and 0 from J; bases not matched to a gene: 13. CDR3 in DNA: TGTGCTCTTGGGGAACGACGGCGACTGGGGGGCAAGTACACCGATAAACTCATCTTT. Its protein is CALGERRRLGGKYTDKLIF.

The chain joins TRDV1 to TRDJ1; the match to TRDD3 covers 9 bases. Trimming at V came to 5 bases and at J to 10 bases, leaving 17 bases not matched to a gene. The CDR3 runs to 16 residues. Germline V gene sequence: CDR1 TSWWSYY, CDR2 QGS. CDR3 nucleotides: TGTGCTCTTGGGAACCCTTCCTTTCTGGGGGATTCTAGACTCATCTTT. Residues: CALGNPSFLGDSRLIF.

The chain links TRDV1 to TRDJ1, with TRDD3 identical over 9 bases. The length of the CDR3 is 20 residues. Losses at the gene ends were 4 bases for V and 4 bases for J; bases not matched to a gene: 22. Germline lookup yields CDR1 TSWWSYY and CDR2 QGS. The DNA for the CDR3 is TGTGCTCTTGGGGCCCTCCCTTTTCGTTACTGGGGGAATTCGGTCGATAAACTCATCTTT. Protein sequence: CALGALPFRYWGNSVDKLIF.

The chain carries TRDV1 and TRDJ1; tentative D call: TRDD3 (6 bases). The CDR3 totals 13 residues. Germline loops: CDR1 TSWWSYY, CDR2 QGS. Trimming shortened V by 2 bases and J by 5 bases, and 9 bases separated the two germline ends. The DNA of the CDR3 is TGTGCTCTTGGGGAAAAAGGGGATGATAAACTCATCTTT. It is translated as CALGEKGDDKLIF.

Only a few counts were recorded for this clone. This chain joins TRDV1 and TRDJ1; 9 bases are shared with TRDD3. The CDR3 spans 21 residues. The J segment lost 0 bases and the V segment lost 3 bases, leaving 20 bases of the junction unmatched. Germline V gene data show CDR1 as TSWWSYY and CDR2 as QGS. Here the CDR3 reads CALGEFLFETDWGRDTDKLIF. The CDR3 DNA is TGTGCTCTTGGGGAGTTCCTATTTGAAACCGACTGGGGGAGAGACACCGATAAACTCATCTTT.

The chain links TRDV1 to TRDJ1; 11 nucleotides agree with TRDD3. The CDR3 has 18 amino acids. The germline V gene encodes CDR1 TSWWSYY and CDR2 QGS. J gave up 7 bases and V 2 bases, and 15 bases lay outside the gene matches. The CDR3 loop reads CALGERIGDGGYAVKLIF. The CDR3 coding sequence is TGTGCTCTTGGGGAAAGAATCGGCGATGGGGGATACGCTGTTAAACTCATCTTT.

This clone was found a few times. V usage is TRDV1 and J usage is TRDJ1, with 7 bases aligning to TRDD2. CDR1 and CDR2 from the germline V gene are TSWWSYY and QGS. V dropped 0 bases and J dropped 0; count of bases not matched to a gene: 19. The CDR3 is 21 amino acids. In DNA, the CDR3 is TGTGCTCTTGGGGAACTCGGGCGTTCCTACACGCAGGATCCATACACCGATAAACTCATCTTT. It yields the protein CALGELGRSYTQDPYTDKLIF.

This chain uses TRDV1 with TRDJ1; D gene unclear. Trimming left V 1 base short and J 6 bases short, with 6 bases between. The CDR3 loop spans 12 amino acids. Germline V gives CDR1 TSWWSYY, CDR2 QGS. CDR3 in DNA: TGTGCTCTTGGGGAACGGGGCCATAAACTCATCTTT. This sequence encodes CALGERGHKLIF.

This clone has more than one count but fewer than ten. This sequence joins TRDV1 and TRDJ1, with TRDD3 matching over 9 bases. The V segment lost 0 bases and the J segment 4 bases; nucleotides outside the gene matches: 33. The CDR3 has 25 amino acids. Germline values: CDR1 TSWWSYY, CDR2 QGS. CDR3 region: CALGELEPTPPLYWGTLWGHDKLIF. The CDR3 DNA reads TGTGCTCTTGGGGAACTGGAACCTACGCCTCCCCTGTACTGGGGGACCCTCTGGGGCCACGATAAACTCATCTTT.

This clone showed up just a few times. The chain couples TRDV1 to TRDJ1; 11 bases are shared with TRDD3. The CDR3 has 22 amino acids. Germline CDR1 and CDR2: TSWWSYY and QGS. V shed 3 bases and J 3 bases; nucleotides not matched to a gene: 24. Written as DNA, the CDR3 is TGTGCTCTTGGGGAGGACCCTACGCCTCCACTTGGGGGATACGCGGGGGCCGATAAACTCATCTTT. It codes for CALGEDPTPPLGGYAGADKLIF.

This clone was found a few times. This chain links TRDV1 with TRDJ1, with 11 bases that match TRDD3. Germline CDR1 TSWWSYY, CDR2 QGS. CDR3 length: 22 amino acids. The V and J ends lost 1 base and 3 bases, in that order; junction bases with no gene match: 22. In DNA form, the CDR3 reads TGTGCTCTTGGGGAACCCGCTATTTCCTACTCTGGGGGATACCGTGGGGCCGATAAACTCATCTTT. Its protein is CALGEPAISYSGGYRGADKLIF.

This clone has just a few counts. The chain uses TRDV2 and TRDJ1; 8 bases match TRDD3. J was trimmed by 0 bases and V by 1 base; bases with no gene match: 21. The CDR3 is 21 residues long. The germline V gene has CDR1 GEAIGNYY and CDR2 EKD. Here the CDR3 DNA reads TGTGCCTGTGACACTGCGAGCAACTCGGTACTGGGGGCCACGTACACCGATAAACTCATCTTT. Protein: CACDTASNSVLGATYTDKLIF.

This clone was counted only a few times. The chain joins TRDV1 to TRDJ1, with TRDD3 identical over 8 bases. J gave up 1 base and V 5 bases, and 6 bases lay outside the gene matches. The CDR3 loop spans 15 amino acids. Per germline, CDR1 TSWWSYY and CDR2 QGS. CDR3 DNA sequence: TGTGCTCTTGGGCGAGGGGGGATATTCACCGATAAACTCATCTTT. Residues: CALGRGGIFTDKLIF.

This clone was seen only a few times. The chain joins TRDV1 to TRDJ1; 7 nucleotides agree with TRDD3. The CDR3 sequence is 19 residues long. J gave up 7 bases and V 1 base, and 21 bases lay outside the gene matches. Germline CDR1 is TSWWSYY and CDR2 is QGS. The CDR3 region is CALGEPFPLLGRRGSKLIF. CDR3 sequence (DNA): TGTGCTCTTGGGGAACCCTTTCCTTTACTGGGGAGAAGAGGGTCTAAACTCATCTTT.

The rearrangement joins TRDV1 to TRDJ1; D is uncertain. Per germline, CDR1 TSWWSYY and CDR2 QGS. The CDR3 runs 16 residues. The V end was cut by 3 bases, the J end by 3 bases, with 17 bases between. This CDR3 is CALGDLLIRESDKLIF. As DNA, the CDR3 is TGTGCTCTTGGGGACCTTTTAATTCGAGAGTCCGATAAACTCATCTTT.

This clone was seen more than once but under ten times. The J gene is TRDJ3, the V gene TRDV3; 10 bases agree with TRDD3. This CDR3 has 25 amino acids. Trimming took 4 bases from V and 2 from J; bases not matched to a gene: 32. The germline V gene encodes CDR1 TVYSNPD and CDR2 GDNSRS (reference sequence). CDR3 protein: CAWPAFPSFTILGDFYTWDTRQMFF. CDR3 nucleotide sequence: TGTGCCTGGCCGGCCTTCCCATCTTTTACCATACTGGGGGATTTTTACACCTGGGACACCCGACAGATGTTTTTC.

In its sample, this clone was seen a few times. This chain uses TRDV1 with TRDJ1; 10 nucleotides match TRDD3. The CDR3 length is 22 residues. Germline trimming cut 2 bases from V and 7 bases from J; bases unmatched to any gene: 28. The germline CDR1 and CDR2 sequences are TSWWSYY and QGS. Here the CDR3 DNA reads TGTGCTCTTGGGGAATCTCTAAGCCCCACATTTACTGGGGGATGCTATGCCGTTAAACTCATCTTT. It is translated as CALGESLSPTFTGGCYAVKLIF.

This clone has a handful of counts. The junction differs from germline at one of its ends, possibly a read error. The V and J genes are TRDV1 and TRDJ1, with 13 bases aligning to TRDD3. CDR3 length: 20 residues. Germline V gene lookup returns CDR1 TSWWSYY and CDR2 QGS. CDR3 in DNA: TGTGCTCTTGGGGAACTTTACCCGGGGGAAACTGGGGGATACGTCGATAAACTTATCTTT. This gives the protein CALGELYPGETGGYVDKLIF.

This clone appeared a few times. V and J are TRDV2 and TRDJ1; perhaps TRDD2 as D (6 bases). V lost 0 bases and J lost 0, with 22 bases in between. The CDR3 has 19 amino acids. Looked up from germline, CDR1 is GEAIGNYY and CDR2 is EKD. This CDR3 reads CACDTPSQGGPRYTDKLIF. The CDR3 nucleotides are TGTGCCTGTGACACCCCTTCCCAGGGGGGGCCCCGGTACACCGATAAACTCATCTTT.

The V gene is TRDV1, the J gene TRDJ1, with D perhaps TRDD2 (5 bases). V shed 0 bases and J shed 0 bases, with 14 bases lying between them. The CDR3 consists of 17 residues. The germline V gene has CDR1 TSWWSYY and CDR2 QGS. The CDR3, as DNA: TGTGCTCTTGGGGAACTGGGCTTCCCTCTAAACACCGATAAACTCATCTTT. It translates to CALGELGFPLNTDKLIF.

This clone has more than one count but fewer than ten. The chain couples TRDV1 to TRDJ1; no clear D gene. Germline CDR1 and CDR2: TSWWSYY and QGS. The V gene lost 1 base and the J gene lost 2 bases, with 26 bases spanning the gap. CDR3 size: 20 residues. The CDR3 sequence is CALGEPTSVGREYLTDKLIF. CDR3 bases: TGTGCTCTTGGGGAACCCACCAGCGTCGGGCGGGAATACTTAACCGATAAACTCATCTTT.

This clone was picked up a small number of times. The V and J genes are TRDV2 and TRDJ1; 9 nucleotides line up with TRDD3. This CDR3 spans 16 amino acids. J gave up 6 bases and V 0 bases, and 10 bases lay outside the gene matches. The germline gives CDR1 GEAIGNYY, CDR2 EKD. The CDR3: CACDTAIRGIPHKLIF. The CDR3 DNA follows: TGTGCCTGTGACACCGCAATCCGGGGGATACCTCATAAACTCATCTTT.

This chain connects TRDV1 to TRDJ2; 9 bases are shared with TRDD3. Trimming removed 1 base from V and 2 bases from J; junction bases left unmatched: 26. This CDR3 region has 24 residues. CDR1 is TSWWSYY and CDR2 is QGS in the germline V gene. The CDR3 region is CALGEPRFSTPVLGDKGLTAQLFF. Written as DNA, the CDR3 is TGTGCTCTTGGGGAACCCCGATTTTCCACTCCTGTACTGGGGGACAAGGGCTTGACAGCACAACTCTTCTTT.

A word on this clone: One junction end does not reproduce the germline sequence, and a read error may be involved. This sample also contains other DNA sequences that code for the same CDR3. The rearrangement joins TRDV2 to TRDJ1; TRDD3 aligns across 12 bases. Germline V gene data show CDR1 as GEAIGNYY and CDR2 as EKD. This CDR3 region has 18 residues. The CDR3, as DNA: TGTGCCTGTCGGCCTTACCCAACTCCACTGGGGGATACCGATAAACTCATCTTC. Its protein is CACRPYPTPLGDTDKLIF.